Listed here are 23 T cell receptor beta chains from one sample, sequenced in a study of blood T cell repertoires in COVID-19. Assay used: immunoSEQ multiplex PCR; TCRdb lists only in-frame clones, some missing. The sample has under 250,000 clones, around 89% seen once. Sequenced: PBMCs or T cells enriched from blood (not recorded which). The receptor source for this set is a young woman in a cohort exposed to, infected with or recovered from COVID-19 (not recorded which).

This sequence joins TRBV6-5 and TRBJ1-5; 7 bases fit TRBD1. V was pared by 4 bases and J by 6 bases, with 6 bases of the junction left unmatched. The CDR3 has 14 amino acids. CDR1 is MNHEY and CDR2 is SVGAGI in the germline V gene. This chain's CDR3 is CASSSRQGGQPQHF. CDR3 DNA: TGTGCCAGCAGTTCTCGACAGGGAGGTCAGCCCCAGCATTTT.

This chain uses TRBV5-6 with TRBJ1-2; 8 bases align to TRBD1. After removal of 0 bases from V and 11 bases from J, the junction contained 12 bases not matched to a gene. The germline V gene encodes CDR1 SGHDT and CDR2 YYEEEE. There are 15 residues in the CDR3. For the CDR3, the DNA is TGTGCCAGCAGCTTGGCGAGGACAGGGAACTTTTTGTACACCTTC. It is translated as CASSLARTGNFLYTF. Filled out from reference TRBV5-6 and TRBJ1-2, the complete variable domain reads DAGVTQSPTHLIKTRGQQVTLRCSPKSGHDTVSWYQQALGQGPQFIFQYYEEEERQRGNFPDRFSGHQFPNYSSELNVNALLLGDSALYLCASSLARTGNFLYTFGSGTRLTVV.

The gene calls are TRBV19 and TRBJ1-2, with D unclear. Germline values: CDR1 LNHDA, CDR2 SQIVND (reference sequence). Trimming took off 5 bases at V and 9 bases at J, with 19 bases between the two ends. The CDR3 covers 14 residues. The CDR3 DNA sequence: TGTGCCAGTAGTCCACCGGGAGGGTGGCGGAGCTACACCTTC. The encoded protein is CASSPPGGWRSYTF.

The chain has TRBV7-9 and TRBJ1-3, with 11 nucleotides matching TRBD1. Germline trimming cut 6 bases from V and 8 bases from J; bases unmatched to any gene: 9. CDR3 size: 15 residues. Germline lookup yields CDR1 SEHNR and CDR2 FQNEAQ (reference sequence). The CDR3 bases are TGTGCCAGCAGTCATCCGGGACAGGGGGTTGACACCATATATTTT. It translates to CASSHPGQGVDTIYF.

This chain joins TRBV6-2 or TRBV6-3 and TRBJ1-5; no firm D call. In germline, CDR1 is MNHEY, CDR2 SVGEGT. Trimming cost V 3 bases and J 6 bases, with 6 bases left between them. This CDR3 spans 12 amino acids. The CDR3 reads CASSYIGQPQHF. The CDR3 region has the DNA TGTGCCAGCAGTTATATCGGTCAGCCCCAGCATTTT.

The chain employs TRBV7-6 and TRBJ2-5; 9 positions agree with TRBD1. After removal of 5 bases from V and 1 base from J, the junction contained 8 bases not matched to a gene. CDR3 size: 16 residues. Germline CDR1 and CDR2: SGHVS and FNYEAQ. As DNA, the CDR3 is TGTGCCAGCAGCGCAACCCCGGGACAGGGCCAAGAGACCCAGTACTTC. Translating gives CASSATPGQGQETQYF.

The V call is TRBV27, the J call TRBJ1-2; no clear D gene. The V end was cut by 6 bases, the J end by 4 bases, with 18 bases between. Germline-derived CDR1 and CDR2 are MNHEY and SMNVEV (reference sequence). CDR3 length: 15 amino acids. The CDR3 spells CASSLGRHRVYGYTF. For the CDR3, the DNA is TGTGCCAGCAGCCTCGGGAGGCATAGAGTCTATGGCTACACCTTC.

This rearrangement joins TRBV3-1 (or the pseudogene TRBV3-2) to TRBJ2-3; 8 nucleotides line up with TRBD2. Germline loops: CDR1 LGHDT, CDR2 YNNKEL (reference sequence). This CDR3 is 16 amino acids long. V shed 3 bases, J shed 2 bases, and the junction held 7 bases outside the gene matches. In DNA, the CDR3 is TGTGCCAGCAGCCATAAGCGGGGGACCCCCACAGATACGCAGTATTTT. The encoded protein is CASSHKRGTPTDTQYF.

V and J are TRBV6-5 and TRBJ2-5; 8 bases are a match to TRBD1. V was clipped by 0 bases and J by 2 bases; unmatched bases: 5. This CDR3 has 16 amino acids. Germline V gene data show CDR1 as MNHEY and CDR2 as SVGAGI. The CDR3 reads CASSYSWQGAQETQYF. For the CDR3, the DNA is TGTGCCAGCAGTTACTCGTGGCAGGGGGCTCAAGAGACCCAGTACTTC.

The chain has TRBV28 and TRBJ1-4; 9 bases are shared with TRBD1. Germline loops: CDR1 MDHEN, CDR2 SYDVKM. The V and J ends lost 4 bases and 8 bases, in that order; junction bases with no gene match: 5. The CDR3 runs 14 residues. CDR3 bases: TGTGCCAGCAGTTATTCGGACAGGGGAGAAAAACTGTTTTTT. Translation gives CASSYSDRGEKLFF.

The V gene is TRBV3-1 (or the pseudogene TRBV3-2), the J gene TRBJ2-1; 7 nucleotides agree with TRBD2. Germline assignment: CDR1 LGHDT and CDR2 YNNKEL (reference sequence). Losses at the gene ends were 1 base for V and 9 bases for J; bases not matched to a gene: 6. The CDR3 covers 14 residues. For the CDR3, the DNA is TGTGCCAGCAGCCAAGGCGGGAGTCCCCGTGAGCAGTTCTTC. This gives the protein CASSQGGSPREQFF.

This clone turned up a few times. The V and J genes are TRBV6-5 and TRBJ1-2; D uncertain. The germline CDR1 and CDR2 sequences are MNHEY and SVGAGI. The V and J ends lost 8 bases and 5 bases respectively, with 9 bases between them. The CDR3 extends over 11 amino acids. This CDR3 reads CASASGYGYTF. In DNA form, the CDR3 reads TGTGCCAGCGCGTCAGGATATGGCTACACCTTC.

V usage is TRBV7-9 and J usage is TRBJ1-1; D is undetermined. The CDR3 is 14 residues long. V shed 0 bases and J shed 7 bases, with 12 bases lying between them. CDR1 SEHNR and CDR2 FQNEAQ come from the germline V gene (reference sequence). CDR3 residues: CASSLAWVGDEAFF. The CDR3 nucleotides read TGTGCCAGCAGCTTAGCATGGGTGGGAGATGAAGCTTTCTTT.

V is TRBV11-1 and J is TRBJ2-5, with D perhaps TRBD2 (5 bases). The V end was cut by 1 base, the J end by 4 bases, with 7 bases between. Looked up from germline, CDR1 is SGHAT and CDR2 is FQDESV (reference sequence). The CDR3 length is 13 residues. CDR3 in amino acids: CASSLERAETQYF. The CDR3 bases are TGTGCCAGCAGCTTAGAGAGGGCAGAGACCCAGTACTTC.

V gene TRBV5-8 combines with J gene TRBJ2-7; 10 nucleotides line up with TRBD1. The CDR3 is made up of 15 amino acids. Germline-derived CDR1 and CDR2 are SGHTS and YDEGEE. Unmatched junction bases numbered 10, after V lost 5 bases and J lost 5 bases. CDR3 bases: TGTGCCAGCAGACGTCCGGGACAGGGGTCCCACGAGCAGTACTTC. It yields the protein CASRRPGQGSHEQYF.

The genes are TRBV5-1 and TRBJ2-1; 8 bases align to TRBD1. The trim removed 4 bases at V and 7 bases at J, leaving 7 bases unmatched. This CDR3 is 14 amino acids long. CDR1 SGHRS and CDR2 YFSETQ come from the germline V gene. This chain's CDR3 is CASSVGQDGNEQFF. DNA for the CDR3: TGCGCCAGCAGCGTGGGACAGGATGGGAATGAGCAGTTCTTC.

V is TRBV5-1 and J is TRBJ2-7, with D possibly matching TRBD1 (5 bases). The V end lost 4 bases, the J end lost 4 bases, and 9 bases lay between the germline ends. The CDR3 extends over 12 amino acids. Germline V gene data show CDR1 as SGHRS and CDR2 as YFSETQ. CDR3 nucleotide sequence: TGCGCCAGCAGCCCCGACAGATACGAGCAGTACTTC. Its protein is CASSPDRYEQYF.

A single count supports this clone. This chain links TRBV10-3 with TRBJ2-3; 8 nucleotides align to TRBD2. This CDR3 is built from 13 residues. Trimming cost V 10 bases and J 6 bases; bases outside gene matches: 9. Germline V lookup: CDR1 ENHRY, CDR2 SYGVKD. Here the CDR3 reads CANAGREVDTQYF. CDR3 nucleotides: TGTGCCAACGCCGGGCGGGAGGTGGATACGCAGTATTTT.

The genes are TRBV10-2 and TRBJ1-2; a possible D gene is TRBD1 (6 bases). Trimming took 0 bases from V and 3 from J, leaving 29 bases between them. The CDR3 loop spans 21 amino acids. Germline V gene data show CDR1 as WSHSY and CDR2 as SAAADI. The CDR3 reads CASSESAVNQGYREGDYGYTF. CDR3 sequence (DNA): TGCGCCAGCAGTGAGTCGGCGGTGAATCAGGGATACAGGGAAGGGGACTATGGCTACACCTTC.

This chain connects TRBV28 to TRBJ1-2; possible D gene TRBD1, 5 bases. The length of the CDR3 is 15 residues. V shed 4 bases and J shed 4 bases, with 16 bases lying between them. The germline V gene has CDR1 MDHEN and CDR2 SYDVKM. CDR3: CASSYGRDSAYGYTF. CDR3 bases: TGTGCCAGCAGTTACGGCAGGGATTCGGCCTATGGCTACACCTTC.

The rearrangement joins TRBV18 to TRBJ1-1, with D possibly being TRBD1 (5 bases). The CDR3 is 12 amino acids. Per the germline V gene, CDR1 is KGHSH and CDR2 is LQKENI. With 5 bases removed from V and 8 bases from J, the gap between germline ends came to 12 bases. CDR3 nucleotide sequence: TGTGCCAGCTCAGCCAGGGAATCCGAAGCTTTCTTT. The encoded protein is CASSARESEAFF.

This clone showed up just once. The chain recombines TRBV29-1 with TRBJ2-1; D is perhaps TRBD1 (6 bases). V lost 7 bases, J lost 10 bases, and 26 bases lay in between. This CDR3 has 15 amino acids. Germline V gene data show CDR1 as SQVTM and CDR2 as ANQGSEA. CDR3 in DNA: TGCAGCGCTAACAACCCCCAGGGATCTAGGGGGGAGCAGTTCTTC. Its translation: CSANNPQGSRGEQFF.

The chain's CDR3 is CAISGNTGELFF. CDR3 DNA: TGTGCCATCTCAGGGAACACCGGGGAGCTGTTTTTT. The chain employs TRBV10-3 and TRBJ2-2; unclear D gene. CDR1 is ENHRY and CDR2 is SYGVKD in the germline V gene. The CDR3 runs to 12 residues. V was pared by 8 bases and J by 1 base, with 5 bases between.